This TCR beta chain was sequenced in a study of shared clonotypes between healthy human individuals. Assay: immunoSEQ multiplex PCR; the TCRdb copy retains only in-frame clones and omits some. The sample has about 2.1 million clones; just over 90% are singletons. Naivety among CD8 cells was defined by CD45RO negativity and positive CCR7 selection, thereby excluding terminally differentiated effector memory CD45RA+ cells. Caucasian adults residing in Nashville, Tennessee made up all the donors. Notes on the study in general: The generation probabilities recorded for non-shared clonotypes fell below those of clonotypes shared by all four donors. The represented genetic and exposure-history diversity was limited by the small number of donors. Depth of sequencing was expected to influence donor clonotype sharing.

In regard to this clone: The antigen is not known. This same CDR3 is encoded by further DNA sequences in the sample.

The TCR sequence derives from a young man in good health. Some clones in this sample may be carry-over from other donors' samples. Source material: naive CD8+ T cells from PBMCs.

CDR3: CASSFAYEQYF. CDR3 in DNA: TGTGCCAGCAGCTTCGCTTACGAGCAGTACTTC. The rearrangement links TRBV5-8 to TRBJ2-7; D remains ambiguous. V was shortened by 2 bases and J by 4 bases, with 4 bases between the two germline ends. The CDR3 is 11 residues long. Germline lookup yields CDR1 SGHTS and CDR2 YDEGEE.